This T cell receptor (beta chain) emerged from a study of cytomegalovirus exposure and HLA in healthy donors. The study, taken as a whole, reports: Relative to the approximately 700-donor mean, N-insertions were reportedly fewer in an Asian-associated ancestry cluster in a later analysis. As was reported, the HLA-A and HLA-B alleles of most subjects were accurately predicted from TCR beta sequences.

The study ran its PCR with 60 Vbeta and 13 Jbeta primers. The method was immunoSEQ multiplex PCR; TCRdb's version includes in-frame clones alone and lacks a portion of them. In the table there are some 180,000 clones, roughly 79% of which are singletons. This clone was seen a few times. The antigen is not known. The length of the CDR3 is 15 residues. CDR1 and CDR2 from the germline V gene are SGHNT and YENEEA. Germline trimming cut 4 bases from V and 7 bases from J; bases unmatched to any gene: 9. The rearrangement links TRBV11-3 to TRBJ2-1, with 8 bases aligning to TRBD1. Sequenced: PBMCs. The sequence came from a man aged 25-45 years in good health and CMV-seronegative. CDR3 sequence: CASSSPGQGQNEQFF. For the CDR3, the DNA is TGTGCCAGCAGCTCGCCCGGACAGGGACAGAATGAGCAGTTCTTC.